This T cell receptor beta chain was sequenced for a study of cytomegalovirus exposure and HLA in healthy donors. The PCR was carried out with 60 Vbeta primers and 13 Jbeta primers. This table comes from immunoSEQ multiplex PCR, and its TCRdb copy is limited to in-frame clones, with some not included. The profile shows approximately 130,000 clones, 76% of them singletons. Germline CDR1 and CDR2: ENHRY and SYGVKD. With V trimmed by 0 bases and J by 4 bases, 7 bases remained unmatched. This CDR3 has 17 residues. Turning to this clone: Its antigen is still unknown.

Study-level results: In a later analysis, the majority of CMV-associated beta chains seemingly showed HLA restriction. Later on, an analysis tied under 20,000 TCR beta sequences to HLA alleles at 0.05 false discovery rate.

This TCR was recovered from a female donor in good health and CMV-seropositive. This rearrangement joins TRBV10-3 to TRBJ2-3; 10 nucleotides match TRBD2. The specimen sequenced was PBMCs. The CDR3 bases are TGTGCCATCAGTGAGTCCGCGGCTAGCGGGAGAGCAGATACGCAGTATTTT. Translation: CAISESAASGRADTQYF.